This passage covers 2 T cell receptor beta chains from one sample sequenced in a study of PD-L1 blockade in urothelial cancer. Noted time point: pretreatment peripheral blood. TCRdb's table, derived via immunoSEQ multiplex PCR, lists solely in-frame clones and lacks some. This table holds fewer than 50,000 clones, around four fifths found once. The sequenced sample was PBMCs, obtained around atezolizumab (anti-PD-L1) treatment. These receptors were collected from a man aged 65 to 79 with urothelial cancer.

This clone was observed a handful of times. The gene calls are TRBV7-9 and TRBJ2-2; D is undetermined. V lost 6 bases to trimming and J lost 4 bases, with 3 bases between them. The CDR3 loop spans 11 amino acids. Germline assignment: CDR1 SEHNR and CDR2 FQNEAQ (reference sequence). In nucleotides, the CDR3 is TGTGCCAGCAGACTCACCGGGGAGCTGTTTTTT. Residues: CASRLTGELFF.

The chain recombines TRBV6-1 with TRBJ1-4; 7 nucleotides line up with TRBD1. Germline V gene lookup returns CDR1 MNHNS and CDR2 SASEGT. V trimming: 10 bases; J trimming: 4 bases; junction bases outside the gene matches: 9. The CDR3 runs 14 residues. The CDR3 spells CAIRGGTVNEKLFF. CDR3 DNA: TGTGCCATCCGGGGGGGGACAGTTAATGAAAAACTGTTTTTT.